This TCR beta chain was retrieved from a study of TIL therapy for anti-PD-1-resistant metastatic lung cancer. Across the whole study: Half of patients were current or former smokers. Findings and caveats of the study: Patients were highly selected, enriched for treatment-naive, never-smoker and oncogene-addicted cases.

This clone appeared a single time. No antigen is known for it. Time point: pre-treatment sample, taken before nivolumab and TIL therapy. Enrollment ran from 2017 to early 2020. The immunoSEQ assay was v3. Sequencing depth was 1.9 million or so read pairs for survey level, roughly 4.5-6 million for deep. Data came from immunoSEQ multiplex PCR; TCRdb stores just in-frame clones and leaves some out. The top ten clones hold 2.5% to 3% of a sample with under 35,000 clones, 74% of them seen once. V shed 2 bases and J 5 bases; nucleotides not matched to a gene: 3. CDR3 size: 15 residues. The germline gives CDR1 SNHLY, CDR2 FYNNEI.

Specimen: blood, collected at baseline. The sequence was collected from a woman between 30 and 79 years old with non-small cell lung cancer. The V and J genes are TRBV2 and TRBJ2-2; TRBD1 agrees at 9 bases. CDR3 nucleotides: TGTGCCAGCAGTGAAACGGGACAGGGAACCGGGGAGCTGTTTTTT. It specifies CASSETGQGTGELFF.